This section outlines one T cell receptor (beta chain) sequence together with its context. In the authors' methods: Nucleated cell counts were estimated from reference gene primer amplification. Sequenced by immunoSEQ multiplex PCR; TCRdb stores in-frame clones only, minus some. From that table come the V and J calls and clone size; the DNA was used to work out D and trimming. The sample holds over 300,000 clones, roughly 89% seen once. With 6 bases clipped from V and 8 bases from J, the junction kept 8 bases outside the gene matches. From germline, CDR1 is LNHDA and CDR2 SQIVND (reference sequence). This CDR3 region has 15 residues. The record originates from a study of blood T cell repertoires in COVID-19. Study-level background: The study drew acute and convalescent COVID-19 samples from the United States, Italy and Spain. The cDNA or gDNA used as material had been derived from T cells, B-cell-depleted T cells, or PBMCs.

V gene TRBV19 combines with J gene TRBJ1-4; 11 bases agree with TRBD1. The sequence came from a man between 18 and 29 years old with active or convalescent COVID-19. Sequencing used peripheral blood. CDR3 DNA sequence: TGTGCCAGTAGACAACCGGGACAGGGGGACGAAAAACTGTTTTTT. Translation: CASRQPGQGDEKLFF.